A single sample is the source of the 7 T cell receptor beta chains below, sequenced in a study of T cell responses to AZD1222 COVID-19 vaccine. The protocol was immunoSEQ multiplex PCR, while the TCRdb copy is restricted to in-frame clones and leaves out a portion. The sample includes 95,000 to 100,000 clones, 90% of them seen just once. The sample here was peripheral blood, taken on day 0 of AZD1222 vaccination. These receptor sequences come from an adult in good health.

The chain combines TRBV6-5 with TRBJ2-2, with D possibly being TRBD2 (6 bases). CDR3 length: 15 residues. The V end was cut by 7 bases, the J end by 3 bases, with 15 bases between. Germline V gene sequence: CDR1 MNHEY, CDR2 SVGAGI. The CDR3 nucleotides read TGTGCCAGCACCTACATGGGACTGGACACCGGGGAGCTGTTTTTT. The encoded protein is CASTYMGLDTGELFF.

This chain links TRBV7-9 with TRBJ1-1; D unresolved. Germline V lookup: CDR1 SEHNR, CDR2 FQNEAQ (reference sequence). The CDR3 sequence is 12 residues long. V was cut by 3 bases and J by 11 bases, with 13 bases left in between. The CDR3 DNA follows: TGTGCCAGCAGCTTCAACGGGGTCGGGGCTTTCTTT. Encoded protein: CASSFNGVGAFF.

The chain recombines TRBV15 with TRBJ2-3; no reliable D call. The V and J ends lost 1 base and 3 bases respectively, with 11 bases between them. There are 15 residues in the CDR3. Germline-derived CDR1 and CDR2 are LNHNV and YYDKDF (reference sequence). CDR3 DNA: TGTGCCACCAGCAGAGCCTCCGTTGGGACAGATACGCAGTATTTT. Residues: CATSRASVGTDTQYF.

V usage is TRBV19 and J usage is TRBJ2-2; 7 nucleotides match TRBD1. The germline gives CDR1 LNHDA, CDR2 SQIVND (reference sequence). Unmatched junction bases numbered 6, after V lost 5 bases and J lost 6 bases. The CDR3 consists of 14 residues. The CDR3 loop is CASSGDSPSGELFF. CDR3 DNA sequence: TGTGCCAGTAGTGGGGACAGCCCATCCGGGGAGCTGTTTTTT.

The CDR3: CASSLFGGQGGEQYF. The CDR3 DNA reads as TGTGCCAGCAGCTTGTTCGGGGGACAGGGCGGCGAGCAGTACTTC. The gene calls are TRBV14 and TRBJ2-7; 9 bases match TRBD1. Unmatched junction bases numbered 11, after V lost 5 bases and J lost 6 bases. In germline, CDR1 is SGHDN, CDR2 FVKESK. The CDR3 loop spans 15 amino acids.

This chain uses TRBV4-1 with TRBJ2-7; TRBD2 matches at 7 bases. V lost 6 bases, J lost 7 bases, and 15 bases stayed unmatched. In germline, CDR1 is MGHRA, CDR2 YSYEKL. The CDR3 has 15 amino acids. The CDR3 spells CASSVAGDALWEQYF. The CDR3 DNA reads TGCGCCAGCAGTGTCGCGGGGGACGCCCTTTGGGAGCAGTACTTC.

This chain connects TRBV5-5 to TRBJ1-2; 9 nucleotides match TRBD1. CDR3 size: 13 residues. Germline V gene sequence: CDR1 SGHKS, CDR2 YYEKEE (reference sequence). J was trimmed by 8 bases and V by 3 bases; bases with no gene match: 5. The CDR3 spells CASSWGTGIGYTF. The DNA for the CDR3 is TGTGCCAGCAGCTGGGGGACAGGGATCGGCTACACCTTC. The entire variable domain, with the rest obtained from reference TRBV5-5 and TRBJ1-2, is as follows: DAGVTQSPTHLIKTRGQQVTLRCSPISGHKSVSWYQQVLGQGPQFIFQYYEKEERGRGNFPDRFSARQFPNYSSELNVNALLLGDSALYLCASSWGTGIGYTFGSGTRLTVV.